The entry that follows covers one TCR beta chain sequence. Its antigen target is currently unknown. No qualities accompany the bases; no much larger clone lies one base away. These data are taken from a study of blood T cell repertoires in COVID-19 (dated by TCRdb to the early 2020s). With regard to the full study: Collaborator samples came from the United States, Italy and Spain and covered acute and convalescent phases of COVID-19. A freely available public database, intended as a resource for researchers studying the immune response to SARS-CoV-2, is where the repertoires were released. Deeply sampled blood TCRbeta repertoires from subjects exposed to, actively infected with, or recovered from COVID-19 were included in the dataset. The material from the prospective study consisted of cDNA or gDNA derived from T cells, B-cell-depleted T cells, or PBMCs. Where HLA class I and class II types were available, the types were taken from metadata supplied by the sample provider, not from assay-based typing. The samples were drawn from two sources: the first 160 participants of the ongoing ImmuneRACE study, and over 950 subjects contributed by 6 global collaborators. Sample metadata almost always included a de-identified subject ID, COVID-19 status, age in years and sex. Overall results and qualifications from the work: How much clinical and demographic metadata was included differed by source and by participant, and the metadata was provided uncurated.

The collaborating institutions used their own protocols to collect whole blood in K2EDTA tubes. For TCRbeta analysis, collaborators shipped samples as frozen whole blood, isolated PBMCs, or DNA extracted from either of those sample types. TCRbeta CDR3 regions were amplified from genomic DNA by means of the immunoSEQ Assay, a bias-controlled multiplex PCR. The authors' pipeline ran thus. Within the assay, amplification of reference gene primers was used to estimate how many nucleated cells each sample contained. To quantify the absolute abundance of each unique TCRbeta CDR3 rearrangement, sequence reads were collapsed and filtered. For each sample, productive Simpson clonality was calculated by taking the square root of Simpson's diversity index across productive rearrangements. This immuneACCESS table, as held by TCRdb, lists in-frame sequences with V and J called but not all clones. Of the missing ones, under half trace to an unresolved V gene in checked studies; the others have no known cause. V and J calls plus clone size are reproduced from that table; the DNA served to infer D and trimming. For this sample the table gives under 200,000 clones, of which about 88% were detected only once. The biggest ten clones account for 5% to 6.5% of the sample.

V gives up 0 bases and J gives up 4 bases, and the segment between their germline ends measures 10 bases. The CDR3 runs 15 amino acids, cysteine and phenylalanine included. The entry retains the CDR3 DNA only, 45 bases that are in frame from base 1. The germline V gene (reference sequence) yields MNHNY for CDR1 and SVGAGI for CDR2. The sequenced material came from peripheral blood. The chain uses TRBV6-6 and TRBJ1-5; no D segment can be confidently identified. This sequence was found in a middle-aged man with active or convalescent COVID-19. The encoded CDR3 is CASSYSNSLNQPQHF. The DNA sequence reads TGTGCCAGCAGTTACTCGAACAGCTTAAATCAGCCCCAGCATTTT.